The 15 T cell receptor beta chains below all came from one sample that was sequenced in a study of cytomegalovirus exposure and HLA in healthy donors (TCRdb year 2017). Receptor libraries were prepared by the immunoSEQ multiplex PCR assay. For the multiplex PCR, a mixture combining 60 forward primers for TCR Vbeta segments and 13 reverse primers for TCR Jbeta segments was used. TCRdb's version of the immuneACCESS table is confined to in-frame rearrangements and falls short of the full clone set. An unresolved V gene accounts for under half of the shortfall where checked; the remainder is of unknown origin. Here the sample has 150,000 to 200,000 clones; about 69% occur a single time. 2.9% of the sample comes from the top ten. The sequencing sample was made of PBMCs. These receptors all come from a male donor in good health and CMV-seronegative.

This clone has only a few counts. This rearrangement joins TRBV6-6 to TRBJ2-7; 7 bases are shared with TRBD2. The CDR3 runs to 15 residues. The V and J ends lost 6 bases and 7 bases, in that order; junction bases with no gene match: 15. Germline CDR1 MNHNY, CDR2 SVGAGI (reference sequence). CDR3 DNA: TGTGCCAGCAGCTCCAGCGGGGCCGGGCGAGGAGAGCAGTACTTC. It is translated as CASSSSGAGRGEQYF.

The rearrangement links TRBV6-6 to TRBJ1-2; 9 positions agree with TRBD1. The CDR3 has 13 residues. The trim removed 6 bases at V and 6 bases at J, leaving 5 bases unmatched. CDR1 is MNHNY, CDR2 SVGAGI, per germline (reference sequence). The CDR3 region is CASSPGTGHGYTF. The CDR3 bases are TGTGCCAGCAGCCCCGGGACAGGGCATGGCTACACCTTC.

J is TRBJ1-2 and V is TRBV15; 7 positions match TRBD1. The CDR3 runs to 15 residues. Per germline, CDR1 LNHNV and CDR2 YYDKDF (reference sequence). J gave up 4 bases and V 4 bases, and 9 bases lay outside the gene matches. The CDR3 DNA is TGTGCCACCAGCAAAAGCCTGGGACAGACCTATGGCTACACCTTC. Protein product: CATSKSLGQTYGYTF.

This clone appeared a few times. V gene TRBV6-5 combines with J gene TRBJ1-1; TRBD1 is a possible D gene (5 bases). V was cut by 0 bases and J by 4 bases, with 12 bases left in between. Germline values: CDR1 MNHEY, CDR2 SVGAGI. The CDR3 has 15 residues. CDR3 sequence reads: CASSYSGGFGTEAFF. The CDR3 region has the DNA TGTGCCAGCAGTTACTCGGGGGGTTTCGGCACTGAAGCTTTCTTT.

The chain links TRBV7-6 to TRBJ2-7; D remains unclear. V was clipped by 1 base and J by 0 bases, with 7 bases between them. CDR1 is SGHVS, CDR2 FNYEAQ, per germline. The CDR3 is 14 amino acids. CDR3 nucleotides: TGTGCCAGCAGCTTAGAAAGCGTCTCCTACGAGCAGTACTTC. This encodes CASSLESVSYEQYF.

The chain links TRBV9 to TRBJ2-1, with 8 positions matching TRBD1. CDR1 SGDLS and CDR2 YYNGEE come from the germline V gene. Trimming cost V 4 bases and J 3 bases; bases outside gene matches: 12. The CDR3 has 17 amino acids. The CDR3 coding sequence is TGTGCCAGCAGCCTCCGCCCCGGGACAGGCGGCTACAATGAGCAGTTCTTC. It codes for CASSLRPGTGGYNEQFF.

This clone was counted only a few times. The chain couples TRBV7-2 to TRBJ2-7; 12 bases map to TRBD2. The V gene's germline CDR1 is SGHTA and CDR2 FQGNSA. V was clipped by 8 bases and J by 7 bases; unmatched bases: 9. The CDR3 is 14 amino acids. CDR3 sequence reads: CASSSGLAGGEQYF. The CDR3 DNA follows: TGTGCCAGCTCATCGGGTCTAGCGGGAGGGGAGCAGTACTTC.

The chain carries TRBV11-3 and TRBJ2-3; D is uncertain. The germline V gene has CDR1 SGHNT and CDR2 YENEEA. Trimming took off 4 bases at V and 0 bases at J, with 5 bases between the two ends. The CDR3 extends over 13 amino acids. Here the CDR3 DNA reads TGTGCCAGCAGCTCCCCTAGCACAGATACGCAGTATTTT. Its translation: CASSSPSTDTQYF.

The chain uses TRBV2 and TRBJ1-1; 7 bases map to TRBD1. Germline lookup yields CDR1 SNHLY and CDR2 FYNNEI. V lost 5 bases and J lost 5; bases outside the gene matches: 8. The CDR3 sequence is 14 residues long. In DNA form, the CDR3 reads TGTGCCAGCAGTTCAGCTACAGGGGTTACTGAAGCTTTCTTT. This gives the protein CASSSATGVTEAFF.

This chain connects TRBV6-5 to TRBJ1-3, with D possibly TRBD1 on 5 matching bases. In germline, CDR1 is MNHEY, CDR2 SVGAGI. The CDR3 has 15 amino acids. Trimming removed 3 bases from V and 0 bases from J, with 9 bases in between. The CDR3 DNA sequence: TGTGCCAGCAGTTATGGACAACTCTCTGGAAACACCATATATTTT. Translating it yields CASSYGQLSGNTIYF.

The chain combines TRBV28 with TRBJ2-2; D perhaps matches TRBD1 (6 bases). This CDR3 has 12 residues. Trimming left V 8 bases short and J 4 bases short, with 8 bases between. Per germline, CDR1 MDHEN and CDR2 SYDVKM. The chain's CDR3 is CASLTGTGELFF. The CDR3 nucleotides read TGTGCCAGCCTGACAGGCACCGGGGAGCTGTTTTTT.

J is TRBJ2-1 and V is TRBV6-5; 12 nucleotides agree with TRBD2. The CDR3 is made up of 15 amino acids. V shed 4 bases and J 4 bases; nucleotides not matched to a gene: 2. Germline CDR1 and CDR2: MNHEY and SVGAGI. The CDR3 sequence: CASSSGLAGYNEQFF. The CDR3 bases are TGTGCCAGCAGTTCCGGACTAGCGGGATACAATGAGCAGTTCTTC.

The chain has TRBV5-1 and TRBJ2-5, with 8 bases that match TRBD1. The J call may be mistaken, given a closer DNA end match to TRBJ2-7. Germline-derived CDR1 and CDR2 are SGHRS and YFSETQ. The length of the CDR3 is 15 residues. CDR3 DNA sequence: TGCGCCAGCAGCACAGGACAGGGCAATTTCGACGAGCAGTACTTC. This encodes CASSTGQGNFDEQYF.

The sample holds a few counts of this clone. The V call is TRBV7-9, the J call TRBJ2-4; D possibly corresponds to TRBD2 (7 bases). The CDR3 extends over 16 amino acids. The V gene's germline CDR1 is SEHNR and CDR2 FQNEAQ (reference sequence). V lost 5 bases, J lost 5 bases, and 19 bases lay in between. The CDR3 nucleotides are TGTGCCAGCAGCCAGAGGGGGGGCGCGCTCGAAAACATTCAGTACTTC. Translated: CASSQRGGALENIQYF.

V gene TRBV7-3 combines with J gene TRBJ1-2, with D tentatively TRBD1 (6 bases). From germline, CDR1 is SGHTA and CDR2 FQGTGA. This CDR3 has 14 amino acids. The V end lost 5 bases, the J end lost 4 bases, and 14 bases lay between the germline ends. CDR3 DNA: TGTGCCAGCAGCCCCGCAGGGGAGTCCTATGGCTACACCTTC. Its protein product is CASSPAGESYGYTF.